A single sample is the source of the 13 T cell receptor beta chains below, sequenced in a study of blood T cells in healthy people across ages. Sample-barcoded 5' priming and a J-beta primer mix drove a second PCR of roughly 7 to 11 cycles. TCRdb re-called the 5' RACE reads through MiXCR, storing one row per CDR3 protein. The sample records about 1.5 million distinct CDR3 sequences, roughly 43% being singletons. Sequenced sample: blood. These receptors originate from a woman under 30 in good health.

This clonotype was seen a single time. The J gene is TRBJ2-5, the V gene TRBV6-1, with TRBD2 identical over 9 bases. CDR1 is MNHNS, CDR2 SASEGT, per germline. V gave up 8 bases and J gave up 11 bases; unmatched junction bases: 21. This CDR3 contains 16 residues. CDR3 amino acids: CASVINGAGGGNEQYF. Here the CDR3 DNA reads TGTGCCAGCGTGATAAATGGCGCGGGAGGGGGTAATGAGCAGTACTTC.

This clonotype was picked up a small number of times. The chain carries TRBV12-3 or TRBV12-4 and TRBJ2-1; TRBD1 matches at 9 bases. CDR3 length: 15 residues. The J segment lost 6 bases and the V segment lost 7 bases, leaving 10 bases of the junction unmatched. The DNA for the CDR3 is TGTGCCAGCACTGATCCGGGACAGGGTCTCAATGAGCAGTTCTTC. It yields the protein CASTDPGQGLNEQFF.

This clonotype was counted between two and nine times. The chain has TRBV11-2 and TRBJ2-3; 9 bases map to TRBD2. The CDR3 totals 17 residues. V was clipped by 0 bases and J by 3 bases; unmatched bases: 7. Germline assignment: CDR1 SGHAT and CDR2 FQNNGV. CDR3 DNA: TGTGCCAGCAGCTTAGATGCTAGCGGGATGGGGACAGATACGCAGTATTTT. It codes for CASSLDASGMGTDTQYF.

The chain recombines TRBV10-1 with TRBJ1-5; D is possibly TRBD1 (6 bases). This CDR3 is built from 13 residues. Trimming cost V 6 bases and J 3 bases, with 9 bases left between them. Germline CDR1 and CDR2: WNHNN and SYGVQD (reference sequence). In nucleotides, the CDR3 is TGCGCCAGCAGACGGGACAACAATCAGCCCCAGCATTTT. This encodes CASRRDNNQPQHF.

This clonotype was observed a few times. This sequence joins TRBV7-2 and TRBJ1-6; 9 bases fit TRBD1. Unmatched junction bases numbered 3, after V lost 2 bases and J lost 10 bases. Germline lookup yields CDR1 SGHTA and CDR2 FQGNSA. This CDR3 contains 14 residues. In DNA form, the CDR3 reads TGTGCCAGCAGCTTAACAGGGGGCTTGTCACCCCTCCACTTT. It is translated as CASSLTGGLSPLHF.

The J gene is TRBJ2-5, the V gene TRBV20-1, with TRBD1 matching over 9 bases. V trimming: 5 bases; J trimming: 6 bases; junction bases outside the gene matches: 10. The CDR3 covers 14 residues. Germline V gene lookup returns CDR1 DFQATT and CDR2 SNEGSKA (reference sequence). The CDR3 is CSAPEQDRGKTQYF. The CDR3 DNA reads as TGCAGTGCTCCCGAGCAGGACAGGGGAAAGACCCAGTACTTC.

This clonotype has only a few counts. The V gene is TRBV3-1, the J gene TRBJ2-5; D is possibly TRBD1 or TRBD2 (5 bases each). Per the germline V gene, CDR1 is LGHDT and CDR2 is YNNKEL (reference sequence). This CDR3 comprises 14 residues. V was trimmed by 6 bases and J by 4 bases, leaving 15 bases between them. CDR3 protein: CASSPVGTRETQYF. In nucleotides, the CDR3 is TGTGCCAGCAGTCCTGTCGGGACGCGAGAGACCCAGTACTTC.

The sample holds a few counts of this clonotype. This chain uses TRBV5-4 with TRBJ2-2, with 7 bases aligning to TRBD1. J was trimmed by 4 bases and V by 4 bases; bases with no gene match: 4. The CDR3 totals 14 residues. The germline V gene has CDR1 SGHNT and CDR2 YYREEE (reference sequence). CDR3 loop: CASSQQGITGELFF. Here the CDR3 DNA reads TGTGCCAGCAGCCAACAGGGGATCACCGGGGAGCTGTTTTTT.

This clonotype occurred many times. The CDR3 loop reads CASSEFEGTSGNTIYF. The CDR3 DNA reads TGTGCCAGCAGTGAATTTGAGGGAACGTCTGGAAACACCATATATTTT. The V gene is TRBV25-1, the J gene TRBJ1-3, with D unclear. The CDR3 consists of 16 residues. Per germline, CDR1 MGHDK and CDR2 SYGVNS. Trimming stripped 1 base from V and 1 base from J, with 11 bases between.

This rearrangement joins TRBV14 to TRBJ2-1; 8 nucleotides line up with TRBD1. The CDR3 totals 15 residues. Looked up from germline, CDR1 is SGHDN and CDR2 is FVKESK. V dropped 3 bases and J dropped 2; count of bases not matched to a gene: 3. The CDR3 nucleotides read TGTGCCAGCAGCCAGGACAGGGACACCTACAATGAGCAGTTCTTC. It translates to CASSQDRDTYNEQFF. The full variable domain, completed using reference TRBV14 and TRBJ2-1, is EAGVTQFPSHSVIEKGQTVTLRCDPISGHDNLYWYRRVMGKEIKFLLHFVKESKQDESGMPNNRFLAERTGGTYSTLKVQPAELEDSGVYFCASSQDRDTYNEQFFGPGTRLTVL.

V and J are TRBV20-1 and TRBJ2-2; 7 bases are a match to TRBD1. The CDR3 loop spans 15 amino acids. The germline V gene has CDR1 DFQATT and CDR2 SNEGSKA (reference sequence). After removal of 0 bases from V and 7 bases from J, the junction contained 8 bases not matched to a gene. The CDR3, as DNA: TGCAGTGCTAGAGACCCGAGACAGGGTAGCGGGGAGCTGTTTTTT. Translating it yields CSARDPRQGSGELFF.

V and J are TRBV6-4 and TRBJ1-5, with D possibly matching TRBD1 (6 bases). This CDR3 has 15 residues. Trimming pared 11 bases from V and 0 bases from J, leaving 17 bases between. CDR1 and CDR2 (germline): MRHNA, SNTAGT. The CDR3 sequence is CAGPRQAHSNQPQHF. CDR3 DNA sequence: TGTGCCGGCCCTCGACAGGCCCATAGCAATCAGCCCCAGCATTTT.

The rearrangement uses TRBV20-1 and TRBJ1-5; tentatively, D is TRBD1 (6 bases). CDR1 is DFQATT, CDR2 SNEGSKA, per germline (reference sequence). V was pared by 6 bases and J by 3 bases, with 12 bases between. The CDR3 length is 13 residues. This CDR3 is CSAPGQYNQPQHF. CDR3 in DNA: TGCAGTGCCCCCGGACAGTACAATCAGCCCCAGCATTTT.